These T cell receptor beta chains were read from a single sample in a study of blood T cell repertoires in COVID-19. The table came from immunoSEQ multiplex PCR; TCRdb's copy has only in-frame clones and leaves some out. In the table there are about 36,000 clones, 60% to 85% of which are singletons. The sequenced sample consisted of peripheral blood. The receptors stem from a man in his fifties or sixties with active COVID-19. CDR3s include the opening cysteine and the closing phenylalanine or tryptophan. Fields, in order: J gene, V gene, D gene, clone size, CDR3 protein, CDR3 DNA. D genes are given only for firm matches. Size is stated for part of the rows, as once, few or many counts, or as a class when the clone is expanded.

TRBJ2-5 | TRBV7-6 | TRBD2 | . | CASSLAIAGGTFGETQYF | TGTGCCAGCAGCTTAGCGATAGCGGGGGGTACATTCGGGGAGACCCAGTACTTC
TRBJ1-3 | TRBV7-9 | . | . | CASSYGQTDGDTIYF | TGTGCCAGCAGCTATGGACAGACGGATGGGGACACCATATATTTT
TRBJ2-7 | TRBV11-3 | TRBD1 | . | CASSLGDSEQYF | TGTGCCAGCAGCTTAGGGGACAGCGAGCAGTACTTC
TRBJ2-7 | TRBV28 | . | . | CASGRDSYEQYF | TGTGCCAGCGGGCGGGACTCGTACGAGCAGTACTTC
TRBJ1-3 | TRBV18 | . | . | CASSPNRDTGNTIYF | TGTGCCAGCTCACCCAACAGGGATACTGGAAACACCATATATTTT
TRBJ2-5 | TRBV29-1 | . | . | CSVAKTGGETQYF | TGCAGCGTTGCTAAGACTGGGGGGGAGACCCAGTACTTC
TRBJ2-5 | TRBV10-3 | TRBD1 | . | CAISERGTGVGETQYF | TGTGCCATCAGTGAGAGGGGGACAGGGGTTGGGGAGACCCAGTACTTC
TRBJ2-5 | TRBV28 | TRBD2 | . | CASRGGTAGVRGETQYF | TGTGCCAGCCGAGGTGGAACAGCGGGAGTGCGCGGGGAGACCCAGTACTTC
TRBJ1-6 | TRBV27 | TRBD1 | . | CASTRDSLGALHF | TGTGCCAGCACCAGGGACAGCCTTGGGGCCCTCCACTTT
TRBJ2-7 | TRBV27 | . | . | CASAWGVKTEQYF | TGTGCCAGCGCCTGGGGCGTTAAAACCGAGCAGTACTTC
TRBJ2-3 | TRBV2 | TRBD2 | . | CARGTSGRATDTQYF | TGTGCCAGAGGCACCAGCGGGAGGGCCACAGATACGCAGTATTTT
TRBJ2-2 | TRBV7-8 | TRBD2 | . | CASSLKRGTGELFF | TGTGCCAGCAGCTTAAAGCGGGGGACCGGGGAGCTGTTTTTT
TRBJ2-3 | TRBV6-5 | . | . | CASTQRVDTDTQYF | TGTGCCAGCACCCAGCGTGTAGACACAGATACGCAGTATTTT
TRBJ1-2 | TRBV7-2 | . | . | CASSPGQPHPDGYTF | TGTGCCAGCAGCCCAGGACAGCCGCACCCCGATGGCTACACCTTC
TRBJ1-2 | TRBV4-3 | . | . | CASSPLRLGPEGLNYGYTF | TGCGCCAGCAGCCCTCTCCGCCTCGGGCCGGAAGGACTGAACTATGGCTACACCTTC
TRBJ2-1 | TRBV5-1 | TRBD2 | once | CASSPNPTSGGLYNEQFF | TGCGCCAGCAGCCCTAACCCGACTAGCGGGGGCCTGTACAATGAGCAGTTCTTC
TRBJ2-1 | TRBV5-6 | . | . | CASSLAGGSSYNEQFF | TGTGCCAGCAGCTTGGCCGGGGGTAGCTCCTACAATGAGCAGTTCTTC
TRBJ1-1 | TRBV4-3 | . | . | CASSQVPDTEAFF | TGCGCCAGCAGCCAAGTGCCGGACACTGAAGCTTTCTTT
TRBJ2-3 | TRBV9 | . | . | CASSPGTDTQYF | TGTGCCAGCAGCCCAGGCACAGATACGCAGTATTTT
TRBJ1-2 | TRBV3-1/TRBV3-2 | TRBD1 | . | CASSQGRTGNYGYTF | TGTGCCAGCAGCCAAGGGAGGACAGGGAACTATGGCTACACCTTC
TRBJ2-3 | TRBV10-2 | TRBD2 | . | CASRERDWGVADTQYF | TGCGCCAGCAGGGAGCGGGACTGGGGTGTGGCAGATACGCAGTATTTT
TRBJ1-5 | TRBV6-6 | . | . | CASSYGGVDQPQHF | TGTGCCAGCAGTTACGGGGGGGTTGATCAGCCCCAGCATTTT
TRBJ2-7 | TRBV10-3 | . | . | CAISRGGGAGEQYF | TGTGCCATCAGCCGAGGAGGAGGGGCAGGCGAGCAGTACTTC
TRBJ2-5 | TRBV28 | TRBD2 | . | CASSLLAGGRVAGETQYF | TGTGCCAGCAGTTTACTAGCGGGAGGAAGGGTGGCGGGGGAGACCCAGTACTTC
TRBJ2-3 | TRBV9 | TRBD1 | . | CASSQDRVMDTQYF | TGTGCCAGCAGCCAGGACAGGGTGATGGATACGCAGTATTTT
TRBJ2-7 | TRBV6-1 | TRBD1 | . | CASSDSPWTGLGEQYF | TGTGCCAGCAGTGATTCTCCCTGGACAGGCCTCGGCGAGCAGTACTTC
TRBJ1-1 | TRBV10-3 | TRBD1 | few | CAISAPPWTGQGGHTEAFF | TGTGCCATCAGTGCCCCGCCTTGGACAGGACAGGGAGGGCACACTGAAGCTTTCTTT
TRBJ1-6 | TRBV11-2 | . | few | CASSLSGGRNSPLHF | TGTGCCAGCAGCCTTTCCGGCGGGCGGAATTCACCCCTCCACTTT
TRBJ2-7 | TRBV7-2 | TRBD1 | . | CASSVMGQSYEQYF | TGTGCCAGCAGCGTGATGGGACAGTCCTACGAGCAGTACTTC
TRBJ1-1 | TRBV4-1 | . | . | CASSQRREAFF | TGCGCCAGCAGCCAACGCAGGGAAGCTTTCTTT
TRBJ2-1 | TRBV9 | . | . | CASSVGGHEQFF | TGTGCCAGCAGCGTGGGGGGGCATGAGCAGTTCTTC
TRBJ2-1 | TRBV24-1 | . | . | CATAPGLGEQFF | TGTGCCACTGCGCCGGGGTTGGGTGAGCAGTTCTTC
TRBJ1-5 | TRBV4-1 | . | . | CASSPAAVQVGNQPQHF | TGCGCCAGCAGCCCGGCCGCCGTCCAGGTCGGCAATCAGCCCCAGCATTTT
TRBJ2-5 | TRBV5-1 | . | once | CASSLEAGARETQYF | TGCGCCAGCAGCTTGGAGGCGGGGGCCCGGGAGACCCAGTACTTC
TRBJ2-7 | TRBV5-5 | TRBD1 | . | CASSWGTGYEQYF | TGTGCCAGCAGCTGGGGGACAGGCTACGAGCAGTACTTC
TRBJ1-5 | TRBV28 | . | . | CASRREQPQHF | TGTGCCAGCAGGCGGGAACAGCCCCAGCATTTT
TRBJ1-1 | TRBV4-1 | TRBD1 | . | CASSRQGNTEAFF | TGCGCCAGCAGCAGACAGGGGAACACTGAAGCTTTCTTT
TRBJ1-2 | TRBV10-3 | . | . | CAISDREAGPYGYTF | TGTGCCATCAGTGATAGGGAGGCAGGCCCCTATGGCTACACCTTC
TRBJ1-1 | TRBV11-2 | . | . | CASSLGQAFF | TGTGCCAGCAGCTTAGGGCAAGCTTTCTTT
TRBJ2-1 | TRBV28 | TRBD2 | . | CASNQQRGGLSEQFF | TGTGCCAGCAACCAACAGCGGGGGGGCCTGAGTGAGCAGTTCTTC
TRBJ1-3 | TRBV19 | TRBD1 | . | CASSSTGGENTIYF | TGTGCCAGTAGTTCGACAGGGGGCGAAAACACCATATATTTT
TRBJ2-1 | TRBV4-2 | TRBD2 | medium-sized | CASSQDGAAGAEEQFF | TGTGCCAGCAGCCAAGATGGGGCAGCGGGGGCGGAAGAGCAGTTCTTC
TRBJ1-6 | TRBV7-9 | TRBD1 | . | CASSLVPGQGWNSPLHF | TGTGCCAGCAGCTTAGTCCCGGGACAGGGGTGGAATTCACCCCTCCACTTT
TRBJ2-5 | TRBV6-5 | TRBD1 | . | CASSPGQKETQYF | TGTGCCAGCAGTCCGGGACAGAAAGAGACCCAGTACTTC
TRBJ1-2 | TRBV7-9 | . | . | CASSLRGSYTF | TGTGCCAGCAGCTTAAGGGGCAGCTACACCTTC
TRBJ2-3 | TRBV5-4 | TRBD2 | . | CASSQGLAGGPVADTQYF | TGTGCCAGCAGCCAGGGACTAGCGGGGGGGCCTGTGGCAGATACGCAGTATTTT
TRBJ2-2 | TRBV24-1 | TRBD1 | . | CATSGRGQGAQRGTGELFF | TGTGCCACCAGTGGTCGGGGACAGGGGGCGCAAAGGGGGACCGGGGAGCTGTTTTTT
TRBJ2-7 | TRBV18 | . | once | CASSPGPNSYEQYF | TGTGCCAGCTCACCAGGGCCGAACTCCTACGAGCAGTACTTC
TRBJ2-5 | TRBV5-1 | TRBD1 | . | CASSSQGQPRETQYF | TGCGCCAGCAGCTCCCAGGGACAGCCTCGGGAGACCCAGTACTTC